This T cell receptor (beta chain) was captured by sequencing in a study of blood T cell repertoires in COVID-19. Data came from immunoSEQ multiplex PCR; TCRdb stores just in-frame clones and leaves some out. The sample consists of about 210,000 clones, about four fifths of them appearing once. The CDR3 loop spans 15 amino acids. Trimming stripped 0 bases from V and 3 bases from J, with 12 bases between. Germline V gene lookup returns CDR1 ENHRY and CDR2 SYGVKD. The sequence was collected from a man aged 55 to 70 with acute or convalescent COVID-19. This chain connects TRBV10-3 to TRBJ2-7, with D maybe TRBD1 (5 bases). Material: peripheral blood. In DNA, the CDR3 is TGTGCCATCAGTGAGTCGGTAGGCCAGGGCTACGAGCAGTACTTC. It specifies CAISESVGQGYEQYF.